This TCR beta chain comes out of a study of blood T cells in healthy people across ages. Broader study findings: Calculation of diversity from one million T cells yielded estimates considered to be underestimates. Age showed a roughly linear inverse relationship with TCR beta diversity per million T cells.

This clonotype has at least ten counts. Its target is unknown. With a J-beta primer mix and a sample-barcoded 5' primer, a second PCR ran about 6 to 11 cycles. Every cDNA molecule bore a tag from a template-switch adaptor containing 12 random nucleotides. MiXCR was run by TCRdb on the 5' RACE reads, yielding one entry per CDR3 protein. The sample has more than 800,000 distinct CDR3 sequences, around 30% seen once. Between the trimmed V and J ends, which lost 5 bases and 5 bases, there was a span of 16 bases. CDR1 and CDR2 (germline): MNHEY, SVGEGT. This CDR3 contains 14 residues. The sequenced sample consisted of blood. The source of this sequence is a woman older than 75 in good health. The rearrangement links TRBV6-2 or TRBV6-3 to TRBJ2-7; D is perhaps TRBD2 (6 bases). CDR3 bases: TGTGCCAGCAGTACATTCCGCGGGAACGACGAGCAGTACTTC. This codes for CASSTFRGNDEQYF.